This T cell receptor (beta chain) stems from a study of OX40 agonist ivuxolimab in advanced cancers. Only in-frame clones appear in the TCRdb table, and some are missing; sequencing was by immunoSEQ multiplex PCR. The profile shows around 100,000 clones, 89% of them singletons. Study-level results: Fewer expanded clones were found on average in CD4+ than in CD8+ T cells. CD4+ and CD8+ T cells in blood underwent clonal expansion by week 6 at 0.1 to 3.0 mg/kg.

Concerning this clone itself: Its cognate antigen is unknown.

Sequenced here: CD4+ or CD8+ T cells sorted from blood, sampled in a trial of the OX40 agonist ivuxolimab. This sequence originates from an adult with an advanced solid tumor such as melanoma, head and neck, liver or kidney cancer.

CDR3 sequence (DNA): TGTGCCAGCAGCTTACTTTACAATGAGCAGTTCTTC. It specifies CASSLLYNEQFF. J is TRBJ2-1 and V is TRBV7-6; D ambiguous. The CDR3 extends over 12 amino acids. V lost 2 bases and J 4 bases, leaving 3 bases between the germline ends. Germline V gene data show CDR1 as SGHVS and CDR2 as FNYEAQ.